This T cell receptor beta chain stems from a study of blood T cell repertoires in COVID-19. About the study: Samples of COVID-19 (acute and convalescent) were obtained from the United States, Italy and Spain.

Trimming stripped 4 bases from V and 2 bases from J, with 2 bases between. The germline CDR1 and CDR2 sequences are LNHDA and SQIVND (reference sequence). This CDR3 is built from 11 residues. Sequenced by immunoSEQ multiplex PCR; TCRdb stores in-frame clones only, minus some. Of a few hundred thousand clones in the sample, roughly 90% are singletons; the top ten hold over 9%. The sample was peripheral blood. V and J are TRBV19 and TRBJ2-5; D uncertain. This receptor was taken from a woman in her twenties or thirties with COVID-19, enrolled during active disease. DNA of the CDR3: TGTGCCAGTAGTACGCAAGAGACCCAGTACTTC. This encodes CASSTQETQYF.